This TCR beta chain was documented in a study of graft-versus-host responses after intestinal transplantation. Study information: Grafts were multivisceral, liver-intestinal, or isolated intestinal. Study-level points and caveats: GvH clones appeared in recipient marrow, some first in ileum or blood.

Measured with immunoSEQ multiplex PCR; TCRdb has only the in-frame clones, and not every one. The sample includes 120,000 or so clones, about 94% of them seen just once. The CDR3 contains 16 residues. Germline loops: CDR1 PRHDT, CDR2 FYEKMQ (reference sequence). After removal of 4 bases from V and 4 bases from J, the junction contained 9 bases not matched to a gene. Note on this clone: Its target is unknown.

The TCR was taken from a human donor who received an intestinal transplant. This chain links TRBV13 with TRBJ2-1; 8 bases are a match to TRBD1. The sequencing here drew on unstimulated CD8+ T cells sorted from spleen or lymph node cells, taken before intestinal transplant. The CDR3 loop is CASSSSPGGLYNEQFF. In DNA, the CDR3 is TGTGCCAGCAGCTCAAGCCCAGGGGGCTTATACAATGAGCAGTTCTTC.